One and the same sample provided the 7 T cell receptor beta chains below, sequenced in a study of blood T cell repertoires in COVID-19. The method was immunoSEQ multiplex PCR; TCRdb's version includes in-frame clones alone and lacks a portion of them. Here the sample spans approximately 260,000 clones, about 80% being singletons. The sample consisted of peripheral blood. The origin of the receptors is a woman older than 75 with acute or convalescent COVID-19.

CDR3 DNA: TGCGCCAGCAGCTTGGACCCAGCATCGGGGACTGAAGCTTTCTTT. Amino acid sequence: CASSLDPASGTEAFF. The rearrangement joins TRBV5-1 to TRBJ1-1; D is ambiguous. V lost 0 bases to trimming and J lost 5 bases, with 14 bases between them. The CDR3 loop spans 15 amino acids. In germline, CDR1 is SGHRS, CDR2 YFSETQ.

The CDR3 loop is CASNLQGSTGELFF. The CDR3 DNA follows: TGTGCCAGCAACCTACAGGGGTCCACCGGGGAGCTGTTTTTT. This chain uses TRBV2 with TRBJ2-2, with 7 bases lining up with TRBD1. CDR3 size: 14 residues. In germline, CDR1 is SNHLY, CDR2 FYNNEI. V shed 7 bases, J shed 4 bases, and the junction held 6 bases outside the gene matches.

V and J are TRBV6-5 and TRBJ2-1; 10 nucleotides match TRBD2. In germline, CDR1 is MNHEY, CDR2 SVGAGI. V was pared by 2 bases and J by 6 bases, with 4 bases of the junction left unmatched. The length of the CDR3 is 15 residues. Here the CDR3 reads CASSYRGLAVNEQFF. In DNA, the CDR3 is TGTGCCAGCAGTTACCGAGGACTAGCGGTCAATGAGCAGTTCTTC.

The chain combines TRBV4-2 with TRBJ1-4; D remains ambiguous. The CDR3 sequence is 14 residues long. Trimming removed 0 bases at V and 8 bases at J, with 10 bases between. The germline V gene has CDR1 LGHNA and CDR2 YNFKEQ. As DNA, the CDR3 is TGTGCCAGCAGCCAAGATCCTGGGCACGAAAAACTGTTTTTT. Protein product: CASSQDPGHEKLFF.

The sample holds one count of this clone. This rearrangement joins TRBV18 to TRBJ1-2; TRBD1 is a possible D gene (6 bases). Trimming shortened V by 5 bases and J by 3 bases, and 16 bases separated the two germline ends. The CDR3 runs to 15 residues. Germline CDR1 KGHSH, CDR2 LQKENI. CDR3 sequence: CASSKGGESDYGYTF. CDR3 coding DNA: TGTGCCAGCTCAAAAGGGGGGGAGAGCGACTATGGCTACACCTTC.

This clone was seen only once. The chain couples TRBV6-2 or TRBV6-3 to TRBJ1-1; 9 positions agree with TRBD1. The ends lost 0 bases at V and 1 base at J; junction bases unmatched: 3. The CDR3 has 16 residues. Germline-derived CDR1 and CDR2 are MNHEY and SVGEGT. The CDR3 DNA reads as TGTGCCAGCAGTTACTCAACAGGGGGCCCGAACACTGAAGCTTTCTTT. Translated: CASSYSTGGPNTEAFF.

This clone was counted a single time. V and J are TRBV5-6 and TRBJ2-5; tentatively, D is TRBD2 (5 bases). CDR3 length: 15 amino acids. Trimming removed 7 bases at V and 2 bases at J, with 18 bases between. Germline V gene sequence: CDR1 SGHDT, CDR2 YYEEEE. In DNA form, the CDR3 reads TGTGCCAGCCAACCGTGGTGGACGGGGCAAGAGACCCAGTACTTC. This translates into CASQPWWTGQETQYF.